This T cell receptor beta chain was recovered during a study of CD8+ T cells in alopecia areata. This CDR3 has 12 amino acids. Germline CDR1 is GTSNPN and CDR2 is SVGIG (reference sequence). Concerning this clone itself: A junction boundary mismatches the germline segment, possibly from a read error.

Following RNA extraction, reverse transcription yielded cDNA that acted as the sequencing template. The data were produced by immunoSEQ multiplex PCR, yet TCRdb's version contains in-frame clones alone and is incomplete. The sample records about 200,000 clones, over 55% being singletons. Treatment described: oral pan-JAK inhibitor, 5-10 mg twice daily. The source is a human donor with alopecia areata. V usage is TRBV30 and J usage is TRBJ2-7; tentative D call: TRBD2 (5 bases). The material sequenced was CD4+ T cells sorted from blood, taken at week 24, from a patient treated with tofacitinib. The chain's CDR3 is CAGSRRFGEQYF. The DNA for the CDR3 is TGTGCCGGGAGCAGACGATTCGGCGAGCAGTACTTC.